This T cell receptor beta chain was sequenced for a study of OX40 agonist ivuxolimab in advanced cancers. Study as a whole: Of the patients, three showed partial responses, one with hepatocellular carcinoma and two with cutaneous melanoma.

Some clones are missing from TCRdb's copy, which holds only in-frame ones; the method was immunoSEQ multiplex PCR. The sample lists approximately 86,000 clones; about 86% were seen once. Study-wide results and limits: CD8+ T cells showed, on average, more clonal expansion than CD4+ cells.

A word on this clone: Its cognate antigen is unknown.

Sample: CD4+ or CD8+ T cells sorted from blood, taken in a trial of the OX40 agonist ivuxolimab. The sequence was obtained from an adult with an advanced solid tumor such as melanoma, head and neck, liver or kidney cancer.

The CDR3 bases are TGTGCCAGCAGCCAAGACGCTAGCGGGGGGGCCGGGTCCTACGAGCAGTACTTC. It specifies CASSQDASGGAGSYEQYF. The chain combines TRBV4-2 with TRBJ2-7, with 12 bases identical to TRBD2. V lost 0 bases and J lost 1; bases outside the gene matches: 7. The CDR3 sequence is 18 residues long. Germline V gives CDR1 LGHNA, CDR2 YNFKEQ.